This T cell receptor beta chain was captured by sequencing in a study of cytomegalovirus exposure and HLA in healthy donors. Sequencing used immunoSEQ multiplex PCR; TCRdb keeps in-frame clones, though not all of them. Here the sample spans roughly 68,000 clones, around 97% being singletons. This clone was detected once. The origin of this receptor is a man younger than 30 in good health and CMV-seronegative. Input material: PBMCs.

CDR3 loop: CASSLGTGPETQYF. CDR3 in DNA: TGCGCCAGCAGCTTGGGGACAGGGCCGGAGACCCAGTACTTC. The rearrangement links TRBV5-1 to TRBJ2-5; TRBD1 matches at 8 bases. The CDR3 runs to 14 residues. Germline CDR1 is SGHRS and CDR2 is YFSETQ. Losses at the gene ends were 0 bases for V and 5 bases for J; bases not matched to a gene: 3.